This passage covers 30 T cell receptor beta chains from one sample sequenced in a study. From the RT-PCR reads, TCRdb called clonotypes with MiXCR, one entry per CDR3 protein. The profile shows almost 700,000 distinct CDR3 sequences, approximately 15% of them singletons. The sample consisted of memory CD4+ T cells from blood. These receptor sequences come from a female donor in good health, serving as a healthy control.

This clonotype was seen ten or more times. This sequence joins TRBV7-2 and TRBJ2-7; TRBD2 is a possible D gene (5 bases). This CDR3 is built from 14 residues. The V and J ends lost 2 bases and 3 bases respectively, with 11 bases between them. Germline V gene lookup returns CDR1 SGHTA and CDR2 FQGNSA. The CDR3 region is CASSLLPDFYEQYF. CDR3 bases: TGTGCCAGCAGCTTACTCCCGGACTTCTACGAGCAGTACTTC.

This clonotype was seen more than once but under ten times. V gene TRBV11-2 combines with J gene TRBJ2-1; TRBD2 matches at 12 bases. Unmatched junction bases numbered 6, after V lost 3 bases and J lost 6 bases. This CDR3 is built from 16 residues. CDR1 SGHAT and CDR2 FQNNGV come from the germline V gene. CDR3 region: CASSFRTSGNLNEQFF. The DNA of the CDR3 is TGTGCCAGCAGCTTTAGGACTAGCGGGAATCTCAATGAGCAGTTCTTC.

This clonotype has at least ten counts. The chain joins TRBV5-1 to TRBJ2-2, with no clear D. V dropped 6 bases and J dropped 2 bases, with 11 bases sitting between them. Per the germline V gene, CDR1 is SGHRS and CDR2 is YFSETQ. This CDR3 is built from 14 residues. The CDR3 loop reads CASIAQTNTGELFF. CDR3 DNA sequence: TGCGCCAGCATCGCGCAGACTAACACCGGGGAGCTGTTTTTT.

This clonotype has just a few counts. The CDR3 DNA follows: TGTGCCACCAGCAACGACAGGGTTGGTGGAAACACCATATATTTT. It specifies CATSNDRVGGNTIYF. The chain links TRBV15 to TRBJ1-3, with 7 positions matching TRBD1. The CDR3 loop spans 15 amino acids. Unmatched junction bases numbered 6, after V lost 4 bases and J lost 3 bases. CDR1 is LNHNV, CDR2 YYDKDF, per germline (reference sequence).

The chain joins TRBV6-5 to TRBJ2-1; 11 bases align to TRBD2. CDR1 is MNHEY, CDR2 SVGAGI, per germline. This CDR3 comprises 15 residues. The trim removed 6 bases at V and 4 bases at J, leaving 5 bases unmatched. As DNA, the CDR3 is TGTGCCAGCAGCAAGGGACTAGCGGATTACAATGAGCAGTTCTTC. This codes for CASSKGLADYNEQFF.

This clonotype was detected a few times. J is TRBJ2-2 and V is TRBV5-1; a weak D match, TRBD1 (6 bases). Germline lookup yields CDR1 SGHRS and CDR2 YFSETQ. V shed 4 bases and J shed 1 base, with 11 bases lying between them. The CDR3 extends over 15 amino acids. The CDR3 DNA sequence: TGCGCCAGCAGCGTACGGACAGTGAACACCGGGGAGCTGTTTTTT. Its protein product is CASSVRTVNTGELFF. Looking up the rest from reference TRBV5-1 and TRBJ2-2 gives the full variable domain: KAGVTQTPRYLIKTRGQQVTLSCSPISGHRSVSWYQQTPGQGLQFLFEYFSETQRNKGNFPGRFSGRQFSNSRSEMNVSTLELGDSALYLCASSVRTVNTGELFFGEGSRLTVL.

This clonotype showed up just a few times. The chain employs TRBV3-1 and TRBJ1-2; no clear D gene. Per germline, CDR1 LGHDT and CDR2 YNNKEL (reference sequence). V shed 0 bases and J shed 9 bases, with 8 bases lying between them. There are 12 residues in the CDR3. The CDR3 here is CASSQERLRYTF. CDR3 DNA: TGTGCCAGCAGCCAAGAGAGGCTCCGCTACACCTTC.

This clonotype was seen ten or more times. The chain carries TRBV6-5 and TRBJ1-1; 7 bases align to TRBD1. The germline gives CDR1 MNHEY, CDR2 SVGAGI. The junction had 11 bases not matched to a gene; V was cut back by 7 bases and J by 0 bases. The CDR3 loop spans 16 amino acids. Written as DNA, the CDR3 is TGTGCCAGCAACGGGGACAGAGGTGGTATGAACACTGAAGCTTTCTTT. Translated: CASNGDRGGMNTEAFF.

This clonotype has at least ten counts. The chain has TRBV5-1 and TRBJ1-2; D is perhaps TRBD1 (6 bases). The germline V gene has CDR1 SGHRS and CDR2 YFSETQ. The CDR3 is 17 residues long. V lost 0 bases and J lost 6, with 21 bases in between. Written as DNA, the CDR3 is TGCGCCAGCAGCTTGGATACCACAGGGTTAAAGCACCATGGCTACACCTTC. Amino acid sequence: CASSLDTTGLKHHGYTF.

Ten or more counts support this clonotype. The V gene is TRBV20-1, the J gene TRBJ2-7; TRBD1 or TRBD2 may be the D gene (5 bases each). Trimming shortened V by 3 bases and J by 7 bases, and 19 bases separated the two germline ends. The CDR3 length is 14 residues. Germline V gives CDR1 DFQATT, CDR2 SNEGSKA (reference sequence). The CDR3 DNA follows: TGCAGTGCTAGCCAAGGGACCGGGTCCAGGGAGCAGTACTTC. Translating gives CSASQGTGSREQYF.

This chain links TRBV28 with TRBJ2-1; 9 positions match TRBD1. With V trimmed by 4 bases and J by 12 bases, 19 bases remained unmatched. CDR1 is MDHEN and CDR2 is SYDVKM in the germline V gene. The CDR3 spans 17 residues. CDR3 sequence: CASSSLNRGRLGLSQFF. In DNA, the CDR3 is TGTGCCAGCAGTTCCCTAAACAGGGGGCGTCTGGGGCTATCGCAGTTCTTC.

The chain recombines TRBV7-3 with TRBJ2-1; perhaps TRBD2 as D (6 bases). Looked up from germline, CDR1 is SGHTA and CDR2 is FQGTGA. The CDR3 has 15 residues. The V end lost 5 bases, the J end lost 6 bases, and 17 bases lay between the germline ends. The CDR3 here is CASSLKASAPNEQFF. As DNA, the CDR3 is TGTGCCAGCAGCCTTAAGGCTAGCGCACCCAATGAGCAGTTCTTC.

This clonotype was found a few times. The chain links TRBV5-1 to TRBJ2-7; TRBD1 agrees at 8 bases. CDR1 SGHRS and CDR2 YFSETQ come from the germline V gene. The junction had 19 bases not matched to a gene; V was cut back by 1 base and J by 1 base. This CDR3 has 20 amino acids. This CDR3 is CASSLTGQLLTRTGSYEQYF. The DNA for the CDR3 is TGCGCCAGCAGCTTGACTGGACAGCTCCTAACTCGGACAGGGTCCTACGAGCAGTACTTC.

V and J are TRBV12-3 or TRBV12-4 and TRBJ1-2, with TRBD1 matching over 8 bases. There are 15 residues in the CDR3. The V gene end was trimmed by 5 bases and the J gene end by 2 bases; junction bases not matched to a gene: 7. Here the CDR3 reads CASSLSGTGNYGYTF. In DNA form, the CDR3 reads TGTGCCAGCAGTCTATCCGGGACAGGAAACTATGGCTACACCTTC.

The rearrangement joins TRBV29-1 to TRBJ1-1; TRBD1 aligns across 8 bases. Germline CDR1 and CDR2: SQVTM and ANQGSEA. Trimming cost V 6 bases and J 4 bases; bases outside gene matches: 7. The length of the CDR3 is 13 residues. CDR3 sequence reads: CSVYRGGSTEAFF. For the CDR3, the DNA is TGCAGCGTCTACAGGGGGGGAAGCACTGAAGCTTTCTTT.

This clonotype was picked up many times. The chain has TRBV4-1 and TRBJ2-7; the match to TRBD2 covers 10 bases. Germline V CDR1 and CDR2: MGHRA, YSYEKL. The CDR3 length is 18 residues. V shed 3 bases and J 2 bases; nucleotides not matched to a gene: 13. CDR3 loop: CASSQLAGVGNGAYEQYF. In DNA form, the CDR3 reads TGCGCCAGCAGCCAGCTAGCGGGAGTGGGAAATGGCGCCTACGAGCAGTACTTC.

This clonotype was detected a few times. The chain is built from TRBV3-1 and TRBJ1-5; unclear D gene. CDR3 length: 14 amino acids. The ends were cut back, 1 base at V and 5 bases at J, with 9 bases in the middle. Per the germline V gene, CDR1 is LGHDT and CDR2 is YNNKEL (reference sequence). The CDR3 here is CASSQGGGDQPQHF. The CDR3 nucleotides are TGTGCCAGCAGCCAAGGGGGTGGGGATCAGCCCCAGCATTTT. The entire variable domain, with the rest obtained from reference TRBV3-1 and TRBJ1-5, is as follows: DTAVSQTPKYLVTQMGNDKSIKCEQNLGHDTMYWYKQDSKKFLKIMFSYNNKELIINETVPNRFSPKSPDKAHLNLHINSLELGDSAVYFCASSQGGGDQPQHFGDGTRLSIL.

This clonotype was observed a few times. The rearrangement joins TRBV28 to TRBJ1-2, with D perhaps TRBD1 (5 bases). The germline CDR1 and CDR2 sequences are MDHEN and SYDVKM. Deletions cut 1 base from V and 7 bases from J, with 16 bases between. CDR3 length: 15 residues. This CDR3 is CASSLFSQGSGGYTF. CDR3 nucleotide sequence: TGTGCCAGCAGTTTATTTTCCCAGGGTTCAGGTGGCTACACCTTC.

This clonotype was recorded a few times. In DNA, the CDR3 is TGCAGTGTTGCGTTCGGGCTAGCGGGAGACGAGCAGTACTTC. It translates to CSVAFGLAGDEQYF. The rearrangement links TRBV20-1 to TRBJ2-7, with 10 bases identical to TRBD2. Germline V lookup: CDR1 DFQATT, CDR2 SNEGSKA (reference sequence). With 7 bases clipped from V and 5 bases from J, the junction kept 11 bases outside the gene matches. CDR3 length: 14 amino acids.

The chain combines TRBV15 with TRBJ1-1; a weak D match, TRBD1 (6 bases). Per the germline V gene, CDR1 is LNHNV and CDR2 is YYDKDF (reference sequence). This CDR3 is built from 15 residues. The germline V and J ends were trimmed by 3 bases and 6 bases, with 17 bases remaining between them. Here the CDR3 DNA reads TGTGCCACCAGCAGGGGAGTGGGTGGGGGCTCTGAAGCTTTCTTT. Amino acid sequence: CATSRGVGGGSEAFF.

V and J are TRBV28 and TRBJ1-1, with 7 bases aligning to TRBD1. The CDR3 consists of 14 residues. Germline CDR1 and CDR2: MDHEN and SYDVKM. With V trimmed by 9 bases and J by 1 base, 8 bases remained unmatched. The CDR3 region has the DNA TGTGCCAGTAATACAGGGGCCCGGAACACTGAAGCTTTCTTT. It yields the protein CASNTGARNTEAFF.

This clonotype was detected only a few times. CDR3 sequence: CASSLFGGTGELFF. CDR3 DNA: TGTGCCAGCAGTTTATTTGGCGGAACCGGGGAGCTGTTTTTT. The V and J genes are TRBV12-3 or TRBV12-4 and TRBJ2-2; no firm D call. Trimming removed 2 bases at V and 5 bases at J, with 9 bases between. This CDR3 spans 14 amino acids.

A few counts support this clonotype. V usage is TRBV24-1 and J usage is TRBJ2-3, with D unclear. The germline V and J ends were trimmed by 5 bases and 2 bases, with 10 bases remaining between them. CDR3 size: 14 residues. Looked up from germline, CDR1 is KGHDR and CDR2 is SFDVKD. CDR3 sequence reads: CATSGAGYTDTQYF. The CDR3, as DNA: TGTGCCACCAGTGGGGCTGGCTACACAGATACGCAGTATTTT.

The CDR3 spells CASSLLGKSGSYEQYF. The DNA of the CDR3 is TGTGCCAGCAGCCTTCTCGGCAAGTCGGGCTCCTACGAGCAGTACTTC. The rearrangement links TRBV11-2 to TRBJ2-7; D not resolved. The germline V gene encodes CDR1 SGHAT and CDR2 FQNNGV. The CDR3 sequence is 16 residues long. Deletions cut 5 bases from V and 0 bases from J, with 17 bases between.

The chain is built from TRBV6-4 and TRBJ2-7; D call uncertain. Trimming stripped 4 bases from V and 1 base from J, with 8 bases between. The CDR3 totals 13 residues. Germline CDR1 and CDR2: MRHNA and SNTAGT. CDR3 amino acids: CASSVELSYEQYF. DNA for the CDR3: TGTGCCAGCAGTGTCGAACTATCCTACGAGCAGTACTTC.

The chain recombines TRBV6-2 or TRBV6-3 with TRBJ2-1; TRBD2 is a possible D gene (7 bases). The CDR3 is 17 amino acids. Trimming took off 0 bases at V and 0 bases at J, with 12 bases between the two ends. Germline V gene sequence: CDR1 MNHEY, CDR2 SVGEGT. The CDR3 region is CASSYSRGQSSYNEQFF. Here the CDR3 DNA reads TGTGCCAGCAGTTACTCGCGGGGGCAAAGCTCCTACAATGAGCAGTTCTTC.

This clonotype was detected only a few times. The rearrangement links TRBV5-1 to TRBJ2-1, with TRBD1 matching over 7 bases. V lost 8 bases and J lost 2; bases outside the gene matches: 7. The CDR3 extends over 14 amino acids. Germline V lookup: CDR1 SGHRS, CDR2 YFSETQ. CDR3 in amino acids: CASWDRFPYNEQFF. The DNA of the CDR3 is TGCGCCAGTTGGGACAGATTTCCCTACAATGAGCAGTTCTTC.

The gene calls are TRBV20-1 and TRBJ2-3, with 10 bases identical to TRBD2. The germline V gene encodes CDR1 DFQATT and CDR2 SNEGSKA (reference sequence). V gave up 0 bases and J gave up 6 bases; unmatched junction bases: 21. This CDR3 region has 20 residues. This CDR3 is CSARDQQVLTGLAGEDTQYF. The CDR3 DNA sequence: TGCAGTGCTAGAGATCAACAGGTTCTCACCGGGCTAGCGGGAGAGGATACGCAGTATTTT.

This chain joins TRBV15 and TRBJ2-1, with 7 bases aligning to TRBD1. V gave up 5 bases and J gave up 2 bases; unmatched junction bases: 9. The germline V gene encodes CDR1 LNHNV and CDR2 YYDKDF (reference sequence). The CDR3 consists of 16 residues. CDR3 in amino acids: CATSRPGGMTYNEQFF. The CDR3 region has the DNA TGTGCCACCAGCCGCCCAGGGGGAATGACCTACAATGAGCAGTTCTTC.

CDR3 sequence (DNA): TGTGCCAGCAGCTTAAGTTGGGCTAGCGGGCCGAATGAGCAGTTCTTC. Amino acids: CASSLSWASGPNEQFF. The chain recombines TRBV7-2 with TRBJ2-1, with TRBD2 matching over 8 bases. The CDR3 length is 16 residues. J was trimmed by 7 bases and V by 2 bases; bases with no gene match: 10. The germline CDR1 and CDR2 sequences are SGHTA and FQGNSA.